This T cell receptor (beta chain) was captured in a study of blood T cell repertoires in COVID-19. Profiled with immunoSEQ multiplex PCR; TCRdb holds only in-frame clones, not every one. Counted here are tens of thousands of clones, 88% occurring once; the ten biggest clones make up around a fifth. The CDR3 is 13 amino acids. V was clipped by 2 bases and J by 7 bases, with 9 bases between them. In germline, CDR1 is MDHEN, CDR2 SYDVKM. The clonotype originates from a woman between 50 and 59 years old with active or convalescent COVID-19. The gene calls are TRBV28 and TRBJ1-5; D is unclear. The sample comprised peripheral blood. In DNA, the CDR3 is TGTGCCAGCAGTTTAGACGAGGCACAGCCCCAGCATTTT. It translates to CASSLDEAQPQHF.